Sequencing of this T cell receptor (beta chain) was carried out in a study of blood T cell repertoires in COVID-19. Study at large: Sites in the United States, Italy and Spain provided acute and convalescent COVID-19 samples. Sources were T cells, B-cell-depleted T cells, or PBMCs; the material itself was cDNA or gDNA.

Original processing notes: Amplification of reference gene primers provided the estimated nucleated cell counts. The repertoire was sequenced with immunoSEQ multiplex PCR; TCRdb's copy has only in-frame clones and lacks some. V, J and clone size reflect that table, while D and trimming were determined from the DNA. The sample holds about 29,000 clones, more than 70% seen once. The V gene's germline CDR1 is LGHNA and CDR2 YNFKEQ. V was trimmed by 1 base and J by 4 bases, leaving 16 bases between them. The CDR3 covers 16 residues. The chain joins TRBV4-2 to TRBJ1-2; a possible D gene is TRBD1 (6 bases). The source is a man older than 75 with active COVID-19. The sample comprised peripheral blood. The CDR3: CASSQGSGQLSYGYTF. The CDR3 bases are TGTGCCAGCAGCCAAGGATCGGGACAACTAAGCTATGGCTACACCTTC.